What follows are 5 T cell receptor beta chains derived from one specimen sequenced in a study of cytomegalovirus exposure and HLA in healthy donors. Primers included in the PCR were 60 Vbeta and 13 Jbeta primers. The data were produced by immunoSEQ multiplex PCR, yet TCRdb's version contains in-frame clones alone and is incomplete. The table records roughly 160,000 clones, around three quarters of them present only once. The sequencing sample was made of PBMCs. These receptors were collected from a man aged 25-40 years in good health and CMV-seropositive.

The V and J genes are TRBV30 and TRBJ2-6; D uncertain. The length of the CDR3 is 15 residues. Trimming took off 0 bases at V and 4 bases at J, with 10 bases between the two ends. CDR1 is GTSNPN and CDR2 is SVGIG in the germline V gene (reference sequence). CDR3 bases: TGTGCCTGGAGTGTTGGTGGCTCGGGGGCCAACGTCCTGACTTTC. Amino acids: CAWSVGGSGANVLTF.

The CDR3 here is CATHRLSSETQYF. The CDR3 DNA reads as TGTGCCACCCATCGGCTGTCTAGCGAGACCCAGTACTTC. This sequence joins TRBV28 and TRBJ2-5; the D gene is possibly TRBD2 (5 bases). The germline V gene has CDR1 MDHEN and CDR2 SYDVKM. The germline V and J ends were trimmed by 10 bases and 5 bases, with 17 bases remaining between them. The CDR3 loop spans 13 amino acids.

In DNA, the CDR3 is TGTGCCAGTAGTAGAGTTCCCATGAACACTGAAGCTTTCTTT. Translated: CASSRVPMNTEAFF. The rearrangement joins TRBV19 to TRBJ1-1, with D uncertain. V lost 4 bases, J lost 0 bases, and 9 bases lay in between. Germline V gives CDR1 LNHDA, CDR2 SQIVND (reference sequence). The CDR3 covers 14 residues.

A remark on this clone: This sample includes further DNA sequences coding for the same CDR3. This sequence joins TRBV7-9 and TRBJ1-2; TRBD1 matches at 8 bases. The CDR3 is 13 residues long. The germline V gene encodes CDR1 SEHNR and CDR2 FQNEAQ (reference sequence). V lost 5 bases, J lost 8 bases, and 7 bases stayed unmatched. The CDR3 spells CASSPGQGYGYTF. In nucleotides, the CDR3 is TGTGCCAGCAGCCCCGGACAGGGTTACGGCTACACCTTC.

The rearrangement links TRBV7-9 to TRBJ2-1; D may be TRBD1 (6 bases). The V and J ends lost 5 bases and 2 bases respectively, with 10 bases between them. Germline values: CDR1 SEHNR, CDR2 FQNEAQ (reference sequence). This CDR3 region has 14 residues. CDR3 nucleotide sequence: TGTGCCAGCAGCCTCAGGGGCCCCTACAATGAGCAGTTCTTC. Its translation: CASSLRGPYNEQFF.